This TCR beta chain was captured in a study of long-term antiretroviral therapy in people with HIV. Findings and caveats of the study: No data were available on ART adherence, viral resistance or therapy changes.

With survey level as its setting, the immunoSEQ assay was v3.0. Method: immunoSEQ multiplex PCR; TCRdb's copy keeps in-frame clones and lacks some. The top ten clones hold over 3.5% of a sample with 21,000 or so clones, just under 85% of them seen once. CDR1 is MGHRA, CDR2 YSYEKL, per germline. This CDR3 has 15 residues. V shed 4 bases and J 9 bases; nucleotides not matched to a gene: 12. In regard to this clone: Its specificity is unknown.

This clonotype was sampled from a young man with HIV. The rearrangement uses TRBV4-1 and TRBJ2-5; 9 bases line up with TRBD2. The source was unsorted PBMCs, collected 0.5 years after starting antiretroviral therapy. This chain's CDR3 is CASSRTGTSSWAQYF. CDR3 coding DNA: TGCGCCAGCAGCCGAACCGGGACTAGCTCTTGGGCCCAGTACTTC.